This T cell receptor beta chain was identified in a study of cytomegalovirus exposure and HLA in healthy donors. The study ran its PCR with 60 Vbeta and 13 Jbeta primers. Assay used: immunoSEQ multiplex PCR; TCRdb lists only in-frame clones, some missing. The table includes 100,000 or so clones, 81% detected once. The sample taken for sequencing was PBMCs. The clonotype comes from a human donor in good health.

The CDR3 region is CASSFGQGNTEAFF. In DNA form, the CDR3 reads TGTGCCAGCAGCTTCGGACAGGGGAACACTGAAGCTTTCTTT. The gene calls are TRBV7-6 and TRBJ1-1, with 8 bases lining up with TRBD1. Unmatched junction bases numbered 1, after V lost 3 bases and J lost 1 base. Germline V gene sequence: CDR1 SGHVS, CDR2 FNYEAQ. This CDR3 contains 14 residues. Combining the CDR3 with reference TRBV7-6 and TRBJ1-1 gives the whole variable domain GAGVSQSPRYKVTKRGQDVALRCDPISGHVSLYWYRQALGQGPEFLTYFNYEAQQDKSGLPNDRFSAERPEGSISTLTIQRTEQRDSAMYRCASSFGQGNTEAFFGQGTRLTVV.